A selection of T cell receptor beta chains follows, all from one sample in a study of post-analysis software for immune sequencing data. TCRdb reanalysed the PCR reads using MiXCR and keeps one entry per CDR3 protein. The table includes 750,000 to 950,000 distinct CDR3 sequences, under 70% detected once. Source material: blood. All receptors derive from a girl aged 10 to 17 with multiple sclerosis. Each CDR3 is given with its conserved first and last residue. The order of the fields is D gene, CDR3 length, clone size, V gene, J gene, CDR3 DNA, CDR3 protein. A D gene is named only where the DNA matches it firmly. The size field is filled for only some rows; it gives once, few, many or a size class.

NA	13	NA	TRBV28	TRBJ1-2	TGTGCCAGCAGTTCCGGGACTGCCTATGGCTACACCTTC	CASSSGTAYGYTF
NA	14	NA	TRBV9	TRBJ1-2	TGTGCCAGCAGCCCCTCGGTTAATGATTATGGCTACACCTTC	CASSPSVNDYGYTF
NA	14	few	TRBV29-1	TRBJ2-7	TGCAGCGTTGGTGAGGCTCATCCTTACTACGAGCAGTACTTC	CSVGEAHPYYEQYF
TRBD2	19	NA	TRBV4-2	TRBJ2-5	TGTGCCAGCAGCCAAGATGGGCCTAGCGGATCAAACCTGAGGGAGACCCAGTACTTC	CASSQDGPSGSNLRETQYF
NA	13	NA	TRBV7-9	TRBJ2-7	TGTGCCAGCAGCTTAAACGGGCCAGACGAGCAGTACTTC	CASSLNGPDEQYF
NA	14	NA	TRBV6-6	TRBJ1-5	TGTGCCAGCAGAGGAGGATCAGGGAGGCAGCCCCAGCATTTT	CASRGGSGRQPQHF
NA	14	few	TRBV4-2	TRBJ2-1	TGTGCCAGCAGCCCTGGCGGCCCCTACAATGAGCAGTTCTTC	CASSPGGPYNEQFF
NA	17	NA	TRBV7-6	TRBJ2-7	TGTGCCAGCAGCCGATTAGACAGACAGGCCGAAATCTACGAGCAGTACTTC	CASSRLDRQAEIYEQYF
TRBD1	18	NA	TRBV7-2	TRBJ1-2	TGTGCCAGCAGCCCGATGGGGACAGGGAGTTGGGTTGGCTATGGCTACACCTTC	CASSPMGTGSWVGYGYTF
NA	16	few	TRBV7-3	TRBJ2-3	TGTGCCAGCAGCTCCGCTTTGCGAGGGGTCACAGATACGCAGTATTTT	CASSSALRGVTDTQYF
NA	17	NA	TRBV11-2	TRBJ2-1	TGTGCCAGCAGCTTAGATGGGTCGCGGTGGGAGTACAATGAGCAGTTCTTC	CASSLDGSRWEYNEQFF
NA	13	NA	TRBV29-1	TRBJ2-7	TGCAGCGTGGCCGGTAGGTTGAACTACGAGCAGTACTTC	CSVAGRLNYEQYF
TRBD1	15	NA	TRBV12-3/TRBV12-4	TRBJ1-1	TGTGCCAGCAGTTTAACAGGGGCTCACTTCACTGAAGCTTTCTTT	CASSLTGAHFTEAFF
NA	13	NA	TRBV6-1	TRBJ2-1	TGCGCCAGCAGTGAATGGCCGTTCTCTGAGCAGTTCTTC	CASSEWPFSEQFF
NA	13	NA	TRBV3-1	TRBJ2-7	TGTGCCAGCAGCCACTCTTCGACGGGGGAGCAGTACTTC	CASSHSSTGEQYF
TRBD2	15	NA	TRBV5-1	TRBJ2-1	TGCGCCAGCAGCACCTGGACTAGCGGGGGGTTTAGACAGTTCTTC	CASSTWTSGGFRQFF
NA	17	NA	TRBV5-1	TRBJ2-1	TGCGCCAGCAGCTTTGTAGCGGCTCGTTTCTCCTACAATGAGCAGTTCTTC	CASSFVAARFSYNEQFF
TRBD2	14	NA	TRBV20-1	TRBJ2-5	TGCAGTGCTAGCGGGGCGGGGGGGTTGAAGACCCAGTACTTC	CSASGAGGLKTQYF
NA	12	NA	TRBV12-3/TRBV12-4	TRBJ2-7	TGTGCCAGCAGGGGGACCCTTGGCGAGCAGTACTTC	CASRGTLGEQYF
NA	16	NA	TRBV10-3	TRBJ2-3	TGTGCCATCAGTGACCGGACAGAGACCCGCACAGATACGCAGTATTTT	CAISDRTETRTDTQYF
NA	14	few	TRBV29-1	TRBJ1-2	TGCAGCGTTGGACCTCGGGCAGCTAACTATGGCTACACCTTC	CSVGPRAANYGYTF
TRBD1	13	few	TRBV7-3	TRBJ2-5	TGTGCCAGCGGACAGGGGTCAGGAGAGACCCAGTACTTC	CASGQGSGETQYF
TRBD1	14	few	TRBV7-9	TRBJ1-2	TGTGCCAGCAGCTCGGGACAGACTAACTATGGCTACACCTTC	CASSSGQTNYGYTF
TRBD1	17	NA	TRBV9	TRBJ1-2	TGTGCCAGCAGCTATACGCTTGGGACAGGGGACCCCTATGGCTACACCTTC	CASSYTLGTGDPYGYTF
NA	17	NA	TRBV5-1	TRBJ2-1	TGCGCCAGCCGTAAGGGGCCCCTGGAGAGCTCCTACAATGAGCAGTTCTTC	CASRKGPLESSYNEQFF
NA	14	few	TRBV18	TRBJ2-1	TGTGCCAGCTCACCACGCCCCGGTTGGAATGAGCAGTTCTTC	CASSPRPGWNEQFF
NA	16	NA	TRBV29-1	TRBJ2-7	TGCAGCGTCGTTGCCCCGTGGTCAGGGAACACCTACGAGCAGTACTTC	CSVVAPWSGNTYEQYF
NA	13	NA	TRBV9	TRBJ1-1	TGTGCCAACAGCGTAGTGAGCAACACTGAAGCTTTCTTT	CANSVVSNTEAFF
NA	16	NA	TRBV6-5	TRBJ1-4	TGTGCCAGCAGTTCACACAGGGATCTTATTAATGAAAAACTGTTTTTT	CASSSHRDLINEKLFF
NA	14	few	TRBV15	TRBJ2-7	TGTGCCACCTCCAGAACTGACAGTGACTACGAGCAGTACTTC	CATSRTDSDYEQYF
NA	13	once	TRBV20-1	TRBJ1-2	TGCAGTGCTAGATCCCGGGGACCCTATGGCTACACCTTC	CSARSRGPYGYTF
TRBD1	13	few	TRBV29-1	TRBJ2-5	TGCAGCGCGCCGGGACAGGGCAGAGAGACCCAGTACTTC	CSAPGQGRETQYF
NA	14	NA	TRBV7-2	TRBJ2-5	TGCGCCAGCAGCTCGGGACCCCGCGGTGAGACCCAGTACTTC	CASSSGPRGETQYF
NA	12	NA	TRBV10-3	TRBJ2-7	TGTGCCATCAACCAGGGATCCTACGAGCAGTACTTC	CAINQGSYEQYF
NA	15	few	TRBV12-3/TRBV12-4	TRBJ2-1	TGTGCCAGCAGCGACGCCGGGAGCTCCTACAATGAGCAGTTCTTC	CASSDAGSSYNEQFF
NA	14	NA	TRBV12-3/TRBV12-4	TRBJ1-5	TGTGCCAGCAGTTTAAGACTCGTCAATCAGCCCCAGCATTTT	CASSLRLVNQPQHF
NA	15	NA	TRBV20-1	TRBJ2-1	TGCAGTGCCCCGGGACCACTAAGCTCCTACAATGAGCAGTTCTTC	CSAPGPLSSYNEQFF
TRBD1	15	NA	TRBV7-8	TRBJ1-5	TGTGCCAGCAGCTTAGGTCGACAGGGCTATCAGCCCCAGCATTTT	CASSLGRQGYQPQHF
TRBD2	16	few	TRBV10-3	TRBJ2-3	TGTGCCATCAGTGATCTAGCGGTTAGTAGCACAGATACGCAGTATTTT	CAISDLAVSSTDTQYF
NA	16	NA	TRBV6-1	TRBJ1-1	TGTGCCAGCAGTCAACACAGGCCTGGAGGTGTATTTGAAGCTTTCTTT	CASSQHRPGGVFEAFF
NA	15	NA	TRBV7-9	TRBJ2-7	TGTGACAGCAGCCATACGGGACTCCGCGAGTACGAGCAGTACTTC	CDSSHTGLREYEQYF
TRBD1	17	few	TRBV6-1	TRBJ2-1	TGTGCCAGCAGTGATGCCGGGACAGGGGGCTGGTGGAATGAGCAGTTCTTC	CASSDAGTGGWWNEQFF
TRBD1	14	few	TRBV12-3/TRBV12-4	TRBJ1-2	TGTGCCAGCAGTTCCACAGGGGACAACTATGGCTACACCTTC	CASSSTGDNYGYTF
NA	13	NA	TRBV7-2	TRBJ2-5	TGTGCCAGCAGCCTAGAGGTGTTCGAGACCCAGTACTTC	CASSLEVFETQYF
TRBD2	14	NA	TRBV20-1	TRBJ2-5	TGCAGTGCTAGAGGCGGGAGGTGGAGGGAGACCCAGTACTTC	CSARGGRWRETQYF
NA	14	NA	TRBV5-1	TRBJ1-1	TGCGCCAGCAGCTTGCCGAGGGGGGGCACTGAAGCTTTCTTT	CASSLPRGGTEAFF
NA	14	NA	TRBV7-9	TRBJ2-7	TGTGCCAGCAGCTTAGACACTCAGTGGTACGAGCAGTACTTC	CASSLDTQWYEQYF